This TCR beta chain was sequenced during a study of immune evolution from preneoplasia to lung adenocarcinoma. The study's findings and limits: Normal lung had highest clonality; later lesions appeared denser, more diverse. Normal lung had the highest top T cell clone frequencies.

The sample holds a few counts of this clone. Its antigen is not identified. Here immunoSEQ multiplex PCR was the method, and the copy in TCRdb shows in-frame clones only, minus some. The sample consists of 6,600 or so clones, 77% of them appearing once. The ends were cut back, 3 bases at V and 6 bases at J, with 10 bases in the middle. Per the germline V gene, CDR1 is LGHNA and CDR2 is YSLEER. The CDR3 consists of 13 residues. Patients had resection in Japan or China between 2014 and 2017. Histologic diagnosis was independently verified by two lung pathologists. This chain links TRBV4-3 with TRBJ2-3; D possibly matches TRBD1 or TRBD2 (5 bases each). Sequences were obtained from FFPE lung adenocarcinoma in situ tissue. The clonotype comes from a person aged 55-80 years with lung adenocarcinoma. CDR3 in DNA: TGCGCCAGCAGCCATGTAGAGGGGGATACGCAGTATTTT. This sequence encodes CASSHVEGDTQYF.